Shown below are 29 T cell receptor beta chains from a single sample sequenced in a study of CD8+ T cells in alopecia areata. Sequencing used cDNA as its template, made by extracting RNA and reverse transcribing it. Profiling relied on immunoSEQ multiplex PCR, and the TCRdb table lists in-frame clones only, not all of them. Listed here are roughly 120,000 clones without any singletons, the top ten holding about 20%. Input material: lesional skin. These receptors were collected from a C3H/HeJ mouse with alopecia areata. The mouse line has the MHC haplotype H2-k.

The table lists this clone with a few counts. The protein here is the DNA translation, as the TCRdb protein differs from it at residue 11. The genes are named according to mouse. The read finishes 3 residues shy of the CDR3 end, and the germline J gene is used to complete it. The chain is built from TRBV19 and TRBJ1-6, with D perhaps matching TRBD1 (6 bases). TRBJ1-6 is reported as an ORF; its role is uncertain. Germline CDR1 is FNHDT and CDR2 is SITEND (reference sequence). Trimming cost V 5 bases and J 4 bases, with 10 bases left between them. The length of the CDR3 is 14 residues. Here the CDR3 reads CASRRTVYNSPLYF. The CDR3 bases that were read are TGTGCCAGCAGACGGACAGTTTATAATTCGCCC.

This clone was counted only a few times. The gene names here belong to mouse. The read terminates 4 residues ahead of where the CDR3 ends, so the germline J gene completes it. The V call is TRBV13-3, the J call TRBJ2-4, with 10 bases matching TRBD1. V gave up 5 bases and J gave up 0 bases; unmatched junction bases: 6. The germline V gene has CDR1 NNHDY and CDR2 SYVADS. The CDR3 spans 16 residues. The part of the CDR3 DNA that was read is TGTGCCAGCAGACCGGGACAGGGGAATAGTCAAAAC. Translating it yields CASRPGQGNSQN. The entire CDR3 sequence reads CASRPGQGNSQNTLYF.

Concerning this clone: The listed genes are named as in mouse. This CDR3 is CASSIPGGLNERLFF. CDR3 DNA, as far as it was read: TGTGCCAGCAGTATTCCAGGGGGCCTCAACGAA. The chain combines TRBV19 with TRBJ1-4; TRBD1 agrees at 8 bases. The missing CDR3 end, 4 residues past where the read stops, is filled in from the germline J gene. The CDR3 is 15 residues long. Germline V gene lookup returns CDR1 FNHDT and CDR2 SITEND (reference sequence). Unmatched junction bases numbered 4, after V lost 2 bases and J lost 4 bases.

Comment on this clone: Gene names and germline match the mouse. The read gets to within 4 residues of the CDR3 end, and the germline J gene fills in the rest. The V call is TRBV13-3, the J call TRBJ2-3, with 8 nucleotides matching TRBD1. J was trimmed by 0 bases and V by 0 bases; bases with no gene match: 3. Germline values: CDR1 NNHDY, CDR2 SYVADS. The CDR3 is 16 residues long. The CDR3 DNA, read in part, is TGTGCCAGCAGTGATGTGCAGGGGGCTAGTGCAGAA. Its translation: CASSDVQGASAE. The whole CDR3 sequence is CASSDVQGASAETLYF.

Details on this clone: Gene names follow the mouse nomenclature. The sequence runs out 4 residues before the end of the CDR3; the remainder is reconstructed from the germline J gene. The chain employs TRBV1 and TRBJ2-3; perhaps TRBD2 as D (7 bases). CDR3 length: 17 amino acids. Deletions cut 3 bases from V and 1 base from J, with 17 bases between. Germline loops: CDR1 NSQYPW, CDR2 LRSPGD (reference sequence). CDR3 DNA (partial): TGCACCTGCAGTGCTGGGGGGCGCGGAGGGGGTGCAGAA. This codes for CTCSAGGRGGGAE. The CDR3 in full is CTCSAGGRGGGAETLYF.

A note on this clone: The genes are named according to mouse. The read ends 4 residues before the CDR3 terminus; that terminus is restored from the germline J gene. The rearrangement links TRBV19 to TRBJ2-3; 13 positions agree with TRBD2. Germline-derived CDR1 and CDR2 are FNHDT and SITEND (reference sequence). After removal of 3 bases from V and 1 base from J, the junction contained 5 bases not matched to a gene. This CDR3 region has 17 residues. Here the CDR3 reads CASSREGLGGGAETLYF. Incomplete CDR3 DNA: TGTGCCAGCAGTAGAGAGGGACTGGGGGGGGGTGCAGAA.

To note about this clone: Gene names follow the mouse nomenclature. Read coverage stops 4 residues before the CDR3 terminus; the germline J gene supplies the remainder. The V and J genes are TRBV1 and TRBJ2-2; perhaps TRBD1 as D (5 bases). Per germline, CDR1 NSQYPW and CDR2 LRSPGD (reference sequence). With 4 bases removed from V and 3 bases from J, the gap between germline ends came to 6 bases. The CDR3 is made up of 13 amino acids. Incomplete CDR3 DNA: TGCACCTGCAGTGTCAGGGACACCGGG. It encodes CTCSVRDTG. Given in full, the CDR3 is CTCSVRDTGQLYF. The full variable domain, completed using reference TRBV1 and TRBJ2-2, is VTLLEQNPRWRLVPRGQAVNLRCILKNSQYPWMSWYQQDLQKQLQWLFTLRSPGDKEVKSLPGADYLATRVTDTELRLQVANMSQGRTLYCTCSVRDTGQLYFGEGSKLTVL.

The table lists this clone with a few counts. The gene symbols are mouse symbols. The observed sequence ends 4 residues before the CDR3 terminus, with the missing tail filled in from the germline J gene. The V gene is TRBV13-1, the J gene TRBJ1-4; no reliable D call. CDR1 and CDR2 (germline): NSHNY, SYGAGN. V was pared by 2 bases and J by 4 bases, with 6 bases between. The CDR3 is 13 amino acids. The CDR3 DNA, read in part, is TGTGCCAGCAGTGACCAAAACAACGAA. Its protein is CASSDQNNE. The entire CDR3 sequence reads CASSDQNNERLFF. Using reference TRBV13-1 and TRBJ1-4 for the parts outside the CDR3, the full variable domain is EAAVTQSPRNKVTVTGGNVTLSCRQTNSHNYMYWYRQDTGHGLRLIHYSYGAGNLRIGDVPDGYKATRTTQEDFFLLLELASPSQTSLYFCASSDQNNERLFFGHGTKLSVL.

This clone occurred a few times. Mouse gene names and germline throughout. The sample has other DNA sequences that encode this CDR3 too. The part of the CDR3 DNA that was read is TGTGCCAGCAGTCCAACTGGGGGCTATGCT. Amino acid sequence: CASSPTGGYA. The CDR3 in full is CASSPTGGYAEQFF. The chain uses TRBV13-3 and TRBJ2-1; 8 positions agree with TRBD2. The read stops 4 residues short of the end of the CDR3; the missing end is completed from the germline J gene. V dropped 4 bases and J dropped 3; count of bases not matched to a gene: 3. CDR1 NNHDY and CDR2 SYVADS come from the germline V gene. This CDR3 region has 14 residues.

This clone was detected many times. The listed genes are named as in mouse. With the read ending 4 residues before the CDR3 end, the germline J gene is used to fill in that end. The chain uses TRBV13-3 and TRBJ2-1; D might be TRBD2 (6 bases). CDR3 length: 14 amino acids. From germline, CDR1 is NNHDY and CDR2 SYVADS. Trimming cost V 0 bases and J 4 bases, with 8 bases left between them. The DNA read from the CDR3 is TGTGCCAGCAGTGATGTGACTGGATATGCT. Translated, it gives CASSDVTGYA. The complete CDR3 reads CASSDVTGYAEQFF.

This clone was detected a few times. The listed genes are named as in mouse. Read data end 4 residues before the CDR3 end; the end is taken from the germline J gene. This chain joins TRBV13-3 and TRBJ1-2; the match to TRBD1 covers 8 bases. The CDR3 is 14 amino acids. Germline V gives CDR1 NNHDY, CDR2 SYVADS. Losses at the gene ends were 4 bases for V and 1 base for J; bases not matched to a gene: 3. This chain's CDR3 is CASSKTGENSDYTF. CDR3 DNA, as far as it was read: TGTGCCAGCAGTAAGACAGGGGAAAACTCC.

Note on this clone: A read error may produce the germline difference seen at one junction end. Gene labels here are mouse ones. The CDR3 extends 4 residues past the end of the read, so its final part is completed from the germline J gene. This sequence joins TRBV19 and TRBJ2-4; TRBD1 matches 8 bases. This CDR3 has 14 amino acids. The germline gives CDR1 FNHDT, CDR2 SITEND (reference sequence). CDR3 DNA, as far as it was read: TGTTCCAGCAGTCAAAGGACAGGGAAAAAC. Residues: CSSSQRTGKN. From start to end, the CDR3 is CSSSQRTGKNTLYF. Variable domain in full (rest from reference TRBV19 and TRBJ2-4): GGIITQTPKFLIGQEGQKLTLKCQQNFNHDTMYWYRQDSGKGLRLIYYSITENDLQKGDLSEGYDASREKKSSFSLTVTSAQKNEMAVFLCSSSQRTGKNTLYFGAGTRLSVL.

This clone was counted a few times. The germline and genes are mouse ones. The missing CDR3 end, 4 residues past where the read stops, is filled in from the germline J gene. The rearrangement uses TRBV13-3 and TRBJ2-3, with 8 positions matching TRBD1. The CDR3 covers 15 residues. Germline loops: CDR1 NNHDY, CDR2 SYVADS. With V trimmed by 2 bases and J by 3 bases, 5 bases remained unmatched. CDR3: CASSESGDRAETLYF. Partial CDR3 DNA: TGTGCCAGCAGTGAGAGCGGGGACAGGGCAGAA.

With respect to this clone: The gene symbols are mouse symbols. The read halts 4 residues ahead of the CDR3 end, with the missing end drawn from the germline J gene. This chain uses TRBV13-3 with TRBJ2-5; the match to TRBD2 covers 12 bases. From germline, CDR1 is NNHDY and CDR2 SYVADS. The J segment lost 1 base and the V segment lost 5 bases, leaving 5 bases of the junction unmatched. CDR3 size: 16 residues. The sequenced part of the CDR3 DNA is TGTGCCAGCAGAGACTGGGGGGGCGCGCACCAAGAC. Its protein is CASRDWGGAHQD. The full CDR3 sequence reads CASRDWGGAHQDTQYF.

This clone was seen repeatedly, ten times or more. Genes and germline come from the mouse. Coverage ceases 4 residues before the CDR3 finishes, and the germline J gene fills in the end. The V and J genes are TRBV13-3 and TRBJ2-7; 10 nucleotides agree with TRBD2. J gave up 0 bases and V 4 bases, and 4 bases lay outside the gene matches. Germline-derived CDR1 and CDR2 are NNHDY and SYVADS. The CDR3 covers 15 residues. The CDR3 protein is CASSTGLGSSYEQYF. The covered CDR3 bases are TGTGCCAGCAGTACGGGACTGGGGAGCTCCTAT.

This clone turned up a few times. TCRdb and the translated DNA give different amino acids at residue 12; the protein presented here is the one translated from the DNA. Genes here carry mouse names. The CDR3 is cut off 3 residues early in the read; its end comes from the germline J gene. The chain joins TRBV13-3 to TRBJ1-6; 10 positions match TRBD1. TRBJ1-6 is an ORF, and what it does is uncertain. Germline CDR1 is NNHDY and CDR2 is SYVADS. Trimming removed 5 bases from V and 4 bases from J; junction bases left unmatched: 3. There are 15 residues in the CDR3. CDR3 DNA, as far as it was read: TGTGCCAGCAGCGGACAGGGGGGGTATAATTCGCCC. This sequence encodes CASSGQGGYNSP. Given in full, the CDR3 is CASSGQGGYNSPLYF.

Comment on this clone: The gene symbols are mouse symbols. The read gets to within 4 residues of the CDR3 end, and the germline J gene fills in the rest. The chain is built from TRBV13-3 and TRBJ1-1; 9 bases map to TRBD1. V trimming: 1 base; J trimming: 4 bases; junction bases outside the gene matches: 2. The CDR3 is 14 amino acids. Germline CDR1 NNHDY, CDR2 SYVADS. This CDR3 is CASSDRQGVTEVFF. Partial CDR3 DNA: TGTGCCAGCAGTGATCGACAGGGGGTCACA.

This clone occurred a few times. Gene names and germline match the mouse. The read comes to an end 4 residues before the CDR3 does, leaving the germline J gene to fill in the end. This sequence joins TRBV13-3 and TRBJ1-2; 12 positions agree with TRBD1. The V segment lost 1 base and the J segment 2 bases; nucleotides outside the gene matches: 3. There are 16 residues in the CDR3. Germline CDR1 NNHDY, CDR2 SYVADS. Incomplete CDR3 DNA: TGTGCCAGCAGTGATACCGGGACAGGGGGCAACTCC. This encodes CASSDTGTGGNS. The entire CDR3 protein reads CASSDTGTGGNSDYTF.

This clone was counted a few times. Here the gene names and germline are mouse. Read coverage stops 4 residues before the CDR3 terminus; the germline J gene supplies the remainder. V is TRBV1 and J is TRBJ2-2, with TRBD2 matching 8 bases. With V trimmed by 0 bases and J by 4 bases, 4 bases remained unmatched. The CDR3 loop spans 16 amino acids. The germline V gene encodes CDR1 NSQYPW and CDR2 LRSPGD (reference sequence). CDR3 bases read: TGCACCTGCAGTGCAGATCTGGGGGGTTTCACCGGG. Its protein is CTCSADLGGFTG. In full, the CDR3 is CTCSADLGGFTGQLYF. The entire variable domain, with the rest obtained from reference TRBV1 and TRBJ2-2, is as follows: VTLLEQNPRWRLVPRGQAVNLRCILKNSQYPWMSWYQQDLQKQLQWLFTLRSPGDKEVKSLPGADYLATRVTDTELRLQVANMSQGRTLYCTCSADLGGFTGQLYFGEGSKLTVL.

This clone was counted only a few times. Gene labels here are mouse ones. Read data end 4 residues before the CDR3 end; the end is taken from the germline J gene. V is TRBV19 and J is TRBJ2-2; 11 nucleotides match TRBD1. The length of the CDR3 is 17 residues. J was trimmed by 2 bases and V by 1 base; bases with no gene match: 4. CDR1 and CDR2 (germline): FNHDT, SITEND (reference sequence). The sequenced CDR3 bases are TGTGCCAGCAGTATACCCGGACAGGGGGCGAACACCGGG. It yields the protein CASSIPGQGANTG. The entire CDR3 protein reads CASSIPGQGANTGQLYF.

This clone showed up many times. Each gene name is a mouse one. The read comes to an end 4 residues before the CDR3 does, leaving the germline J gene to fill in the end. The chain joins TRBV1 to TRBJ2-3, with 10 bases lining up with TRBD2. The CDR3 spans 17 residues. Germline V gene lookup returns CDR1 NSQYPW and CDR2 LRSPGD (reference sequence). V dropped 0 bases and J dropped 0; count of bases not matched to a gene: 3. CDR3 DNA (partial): TGCACCTGCAGTGCAGAGGGGACTGGGGCTAGTGCAGAA. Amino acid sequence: CTCSAEGTGASAE. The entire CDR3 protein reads CTCSAEGTGASAETLYF.

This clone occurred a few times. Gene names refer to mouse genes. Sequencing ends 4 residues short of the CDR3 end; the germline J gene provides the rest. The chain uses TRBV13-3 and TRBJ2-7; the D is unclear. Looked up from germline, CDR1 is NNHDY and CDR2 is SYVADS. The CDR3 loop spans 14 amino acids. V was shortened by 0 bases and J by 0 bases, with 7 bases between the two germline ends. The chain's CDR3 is CASSDAQVSYEQYF. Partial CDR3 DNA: TGTGCCAGCAGTGATGCACAAGTCTCCTAT.

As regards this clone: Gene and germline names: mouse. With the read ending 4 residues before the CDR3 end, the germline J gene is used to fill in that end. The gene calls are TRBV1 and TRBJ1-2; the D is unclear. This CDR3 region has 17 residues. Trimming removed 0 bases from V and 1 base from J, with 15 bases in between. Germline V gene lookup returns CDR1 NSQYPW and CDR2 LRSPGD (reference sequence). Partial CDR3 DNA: TGCACCTGCAGTGCAGATCCCCGCGCAGGTAGAAACTCC. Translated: CTCSADPRAGRNS. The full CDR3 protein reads CTCSADPRAGRNSDYTF. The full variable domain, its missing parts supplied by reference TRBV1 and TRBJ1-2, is VTLLEQNPRWRLVPRGQAVNLRCILKNSQYPWMSWYQQDLQKQLQWLFTLRSPGDKEVKSLPGADYLATRVTDTELRLQVANMSQGRTLYCTCSADPRAGRNSDYTFGSGTRLLVI.

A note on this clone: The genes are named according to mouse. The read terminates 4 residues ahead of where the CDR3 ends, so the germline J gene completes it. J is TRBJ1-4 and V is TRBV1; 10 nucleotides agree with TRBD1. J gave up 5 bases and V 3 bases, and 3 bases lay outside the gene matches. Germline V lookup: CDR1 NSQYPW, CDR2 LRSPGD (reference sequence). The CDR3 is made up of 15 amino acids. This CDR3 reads CTCSATGGRNERLFF. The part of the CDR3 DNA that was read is TGCACCTGCAGTGCGACAGGGGGCCGGAACGAA.

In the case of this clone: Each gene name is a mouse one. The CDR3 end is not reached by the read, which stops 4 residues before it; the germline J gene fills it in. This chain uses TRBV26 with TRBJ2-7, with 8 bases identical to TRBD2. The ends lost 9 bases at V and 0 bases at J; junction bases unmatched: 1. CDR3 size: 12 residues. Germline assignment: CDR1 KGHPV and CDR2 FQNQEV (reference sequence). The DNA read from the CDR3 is TGTGCCAGGTGGGGGGGCTCCTAT. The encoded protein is CARWGGSY. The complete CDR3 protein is CARWGGSYEQYF.

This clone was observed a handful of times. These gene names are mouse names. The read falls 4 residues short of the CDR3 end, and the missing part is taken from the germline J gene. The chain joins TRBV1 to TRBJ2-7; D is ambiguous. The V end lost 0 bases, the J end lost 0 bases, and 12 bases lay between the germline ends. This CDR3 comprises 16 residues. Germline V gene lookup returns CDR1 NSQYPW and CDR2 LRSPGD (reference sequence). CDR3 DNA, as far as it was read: TGCACCTGCAGTGCAGATAGGAGCAGACTCTCCTAT. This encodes CTCSADRSRLSY. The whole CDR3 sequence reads CTCSADRSRLSYEQYF.

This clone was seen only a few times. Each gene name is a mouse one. The CDR3 DNA, read in part, is TGTGCCAGCAGTACCCGGGACAGGGGGGTCGAA. It yields the protein CASSTRDRGVE. The CDR3 in full is CASSTRDRGVERLFF. The chain recombines TRBV19 with TRBJ1-4, with 11 bases aligning to TRBD1. The CDR3 end falls 4 residues outside the read, so it is completed with the germline J gene. CDR1 is FNHDT, CDR2 SITEND, per germline (reference sequence). The CDR3 contains 15 residues.

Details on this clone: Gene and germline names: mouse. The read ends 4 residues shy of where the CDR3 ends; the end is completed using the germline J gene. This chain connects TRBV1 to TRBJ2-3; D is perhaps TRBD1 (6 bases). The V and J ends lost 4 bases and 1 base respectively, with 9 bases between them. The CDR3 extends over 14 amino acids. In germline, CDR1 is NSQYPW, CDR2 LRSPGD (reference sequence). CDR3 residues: CTCSDRAGAETLYF. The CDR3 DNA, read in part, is TGCACCTGCAGTGACAGGGCTGGTGCAGAA.

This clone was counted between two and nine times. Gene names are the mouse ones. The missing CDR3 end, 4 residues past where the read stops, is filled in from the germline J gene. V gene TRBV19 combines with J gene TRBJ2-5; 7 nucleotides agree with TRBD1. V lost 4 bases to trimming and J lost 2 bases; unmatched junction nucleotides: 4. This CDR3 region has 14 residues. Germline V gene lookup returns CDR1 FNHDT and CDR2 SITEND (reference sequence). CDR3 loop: CASSPGQSQDTQYF. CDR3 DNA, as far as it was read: TGTGCCAGCAGTCCGGGACAGTCCCAAGAC.